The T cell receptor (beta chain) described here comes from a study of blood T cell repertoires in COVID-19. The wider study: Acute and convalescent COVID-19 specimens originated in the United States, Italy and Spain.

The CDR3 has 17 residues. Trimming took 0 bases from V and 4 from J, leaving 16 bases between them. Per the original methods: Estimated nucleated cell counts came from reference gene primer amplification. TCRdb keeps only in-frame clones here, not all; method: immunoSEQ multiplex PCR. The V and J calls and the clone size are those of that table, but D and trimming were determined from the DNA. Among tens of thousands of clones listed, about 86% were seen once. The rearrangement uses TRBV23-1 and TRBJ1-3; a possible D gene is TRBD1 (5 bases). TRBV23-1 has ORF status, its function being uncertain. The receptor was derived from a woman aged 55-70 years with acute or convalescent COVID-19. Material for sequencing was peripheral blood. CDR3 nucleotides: TGCGCCAGCAGTCAATCAGGGCCCCCAGGGAGGGGAAACACCATATATTTT. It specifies CASSQSGPPGRGNTIYF.